Each of the 7 T cell receptor beta chains below was sequenced from the same sample in a study of T cell responses to AZD1222 COVID-19 vaccine (dated by TCRdb to the early 2020s). Reading the label with the study, this specimen's time point is: about 28 days (+/-7) after the second vaccine dose. The method was the immunoSEQ multiplex PCR assay. What TCRdb holds here is the immuneACCESS table cut down to in-frame rearrangements. Part of the clones is not present; checked against another copy, under half of the missing clones reflect an unresolved V gene, and the others are unexplained. This sample has hundreds of thousands of clones in its table, and 90% to 95% of those were observed once. The top ten clones comprise 0.5% to 0.7% of the sample. The source material was peripheral blood, sampled 28 days after the second AZD1222 dose. These receptors came from an adult who received the AZD1222 COVID-19 vaccine.

This clone was recorded once. This chain links TRBV5-1 with TRBJ2-7; D unclear. This CDR3 is built from 14 residues. CDR1 and CDR2 from the germline V gene are SGHRS and YFSETQ. Trimming took off 4 bases at V and 3 bases at J, with 14 bases between the two ends. CDR3 DNA: TGCGCCAGCAGCCCGGGCCCGGGTAACTACGAGCAGTACTTC. Translating gives CASSPGPGNYEQYF. The full variable domain, completed using reference TRBV5-1 and TRBJ2-7, is KAGVTQTPRYLIKTRGQQVTLSCSPISGHRSVSWYQQTPGQGLQFLFEYFSETQRNKGNFPGRFSGRQFSNSRSEMNVSTLELGDSALYLCASSPGPGNYEQYFGPGTRLTVT.

The chain is built from TRBV7-9 and TRBJ1-5; TRBD1 matches 8 bases. Germline V CDR1 and CDR2: SEHNR, FQNEAQ (reference sequence). This CDR3 comprises 16 residues. V dropped 3 bases and J dropped 1; count of bases not matched to a gene: 5. CDR3 sequence reads: CASSFSGQGSNQPQHF. For the CDR3, the DNA is TGTGCCAGCAGCTTTTCCGGACAGGGCAGCAATCAGCCCCAGCATTTT.

The V call is TRBV2, the J call TRBJ1-1; D uncertain. CDR3 length equals 13 residues. V lost 4 bases and J lost 2, with 8 bases in between. Germline V gives CDR1 SNHLY, CDR2 FYNNEI. CDR3: CASSGDFNTEAFF. Here the CDR3 DNA reads TGTGCCAGCAGTGGTGACTTTAACACTGAAGCTTTCTTT.

J is TRBJ1-5 and V is TRBV4-1; D is undetermined. V was shortened by 1 base and J by 4 bases, with 8 bases between the two germline ends. Germline lookup yields CDR1 MGHRA and CDR2 YSYEKL. The CDR3 is 14 residues long. This CDR3 reads CASSQVYQNQPQHF. The CDR3, as DNA: TGCGCCAGCAGCCAAGTGTATCAGAATCAGCCCCAGCATTTT.

The chain employs TRBV7-9 and TRBJ2-3, with TRBD2 matching over 9 bases. V was pared by 5 bases and J by 13 bases, with 16 bases of the junction left unmatched. The CDR3 is 15 amino acids. Per germline, CDR1 SEHNR and CDR2 FQNEAQ (reference sequence). The CDR3 region is CASSPRDSGRPSEYF. CDR3 sequence (DNA): TGTGCCAGCAGCCCTAGGGATAGCGGGAGACCCTCAGAGTATTTT.

This rearrangement joins TRBV5-1 to TRBJ2-1, with D maybe TRBD1 (5 bases). The CDR3 totals 17 residues. Germline V CDR1 and CDR2: SGHRS, YFSETQ. Between the trimmed V and J ends, which lost 0 bases and 4 bases, there was a span of 17 bases. The CDR3 DNA reads as TGCGCCAGCAGCTTGGGATGGGGCATCGCCGCGTACAATGAGCAGTTCTTC. Translating gives CASSLGWGIAAYNEQFF.

This rearrangement joins TRBV9 to TRBJ2-3; TRBD1 is a possible D gene (5 bases). Between the trimmed V and J ends, which lost 3 bases and 5 bases, there was a span of 13 bases. CDR3 length: 14 residues. The germline CDR1 and CDR2 sequences are SGDLS and YYNGEE. The CDR3, as DNA: TGTGCCAGCAGCGCTCAGGGCGAAGGAGATACGCAGTATTTT. It is translated as CASSAQGEGDTQYF.